The 5 T cell receptor beta chains reported below all come from one sample, sequenced in a study of cytomegalovirus exposure and HLA in healthy donors. Amplification used 60 Vbeta primers and 13 Jbeta primers. The data were produced by immunoSEQ multiplex PCR, yet TCRdb's version contains in-frame clones alone and is incomplete. This sample has around 91,000 clones, with 78% found just once. The sample consisted of PBMCs. These receptor sequences come from a male donor in good health and CMV-seropositive.

The CDR3 here is CASSQGRGYTF. The CDR3 DNA follows: TGCGCCAGCAGCCAAGGGCGGGGCTACACCTTC. The chain joins TRBV4-1 to TRBJ1-2; D gene unclear. The CDR3 spans 11 residues. V was trimmed by 1 base and J by 8 bases, leaving 5 bases between them. The germline V gene has CDR1 MGHRA and CDR2 YSYEKL.

The chain joins TRBV19 to TRBJ1-5; D is possibly TRBD1 (5 bases). This CDR3 is 13 amino acids long. Germline V lookup: CDR1 LNHDA, CDR2 SQIVND (reference sequence). V was shortened by 8 bases and J by 7 bases, with 15 bases between the two germline ends. In DNA, the CDR3 is TGTGCCAGTTCCGTATGGGACTTGCAGCCCCAGCATTTT. Its translation is CASSVWDLQPQHF.

This chain joins TRBV18 and TRBJ2-1; TRBD1 is a possible D gene (5 bases). The CDR3 loop spans 12 amino acids. Trimming pared 3 bases from V and 6 bases from J, leaving 6 bases between. Per the germline V gene, CDR1 is KGHSH and CDR2 is LQKENI. CDR3: CASSPQGNEQFF. The CDR3 DNA is TGTGCCAGCTCACCGCAGGGCAATGAGCAGTTCTTC.

The chain is built from TRBV28 and TRBJ2-7; D uncertain. V lost 6 bases and J lost 3, with 9 bases in between. This CDR3 comprises 12 residues. Germline V gives CDR1 MDHEN, CDR2 SYDVKM. CDR3 DNA sequence: TGTGCCAGCAGCTCTAGAATCTACGAGCAGTACTTC. It codes for CASSSRIYEQYF.

The V and J genes are TRBV28 and TRBJ1-4, with D possibly TRBD1 on 5 matching bases. V shed 7 bases and J shed 7 bases, with 16 bases lying between them. The CDR3 consists of 14 residues. Looked up from germline, CDR1 is MDHEN and CDR2 is SYDVKM. In DNA, the CDR3 is TGTGCCAGCACCCGGGCAGGGAGGAGTGAAAAACTGTTTTTT. Amino acid sequence: CASTRAGRSEKLFF.